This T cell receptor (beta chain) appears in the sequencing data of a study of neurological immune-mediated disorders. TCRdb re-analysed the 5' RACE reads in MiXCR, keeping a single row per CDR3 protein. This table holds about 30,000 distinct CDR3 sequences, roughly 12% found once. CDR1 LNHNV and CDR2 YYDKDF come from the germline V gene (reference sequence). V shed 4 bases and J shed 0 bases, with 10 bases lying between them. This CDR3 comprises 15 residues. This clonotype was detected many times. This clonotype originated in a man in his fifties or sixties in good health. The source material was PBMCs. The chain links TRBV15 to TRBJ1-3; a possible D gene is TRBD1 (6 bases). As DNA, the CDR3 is TGTGCCACCAGCATAGGGGGAAACTCTGGAAACACCATATATTTT. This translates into CATSIGGNSGNTIYF.